A selection of T cell receptor beta chains follows, all from one sample in a study of blood T cell repertoires in COVID-19. Libraries were prepared by immunoSEQ multiplex PCR; TCRdb keeps only in-frame clonotypes and omits some of them. Of 300,000 to 350,000 clones listed, 80% to 90% are singletons. Material for sequencing was PBMCs or T cells enriched from blood (not recorded which). These receptors were taken from a woman aged 40 to 55 with acute COVID-19. The conserved cysteine and the conserved F or W are not part of the CDR3 here. The order of the fields is V gene, clone size, CDR3 length, CDR3 protein. Where a row states a size, it is once, few, many or the class of an expanded clone; other rows omit it.

TRBV28 | NA | 14 | ASSLKQWYGTDTQY
TRBV7-2 | NA | 13 | ASSLGAGGAEKLF
TRBV27 | NA | 12 | ASRRGQAREKLF
TRBV7-9 | NA | 11 | ATGPESTDTQY
TRBV12-3/TRBV12-4 | NA | 10 | ASSSSNSPLH
TRBV21-1 | few | 11 | ASSSSRGPVEY
TRBV11-2 | few | 13 | ASSLDGSSGNTIY
TRBV6-1 | NA | 10 | ASSEVRGGLF
TRBV7-9 | NA | 14 | ASSLALGGRTYEQY
TRBV5-8 | NA | 17 | ASSLDLSGGLMNQETQY
TRBV6-2/TRBV6-3 | NA | 15 | ASSYLKGPFGPNEQF
TRBV12-3/TRBV12-4 | NA | 11 | ASSWTGVTEAF
TRBV14 | NA | 13 | ASSQATGLGNTIY
TRBV6-5 | NA | 14 | ASSYGRGLTNEKLF
TRBV18 | NA | 11 | ASSEDKNTEAF
TRBV6-6 | NA | 14 | ASSFRRETTYEKLF
TRBV5-1 | NA | 14 | ASSLGTELANEKLF
TRBV5-1 | NA | 10 | ASSLDRGEQF
TRBV6-2/TRBV6-3 | NA | 12 | ASSTPQGVQPQH
TRBV21-1 | NA | 10 | ASHAGSYEQY
TRBV4-1 | NA | 13 | ASSQGQGKSDTQY
TRBV12-3/TRBV12-4 | NA | 11 | ASSSLALETQY
TRBV11-3 | NA | 17 | ASSLDRMGKQGAECEQY
TRBV19 | NA | 12 | ASNPGQSLYGYT
TRBV11-3 | NA | 11 | ASSLIDSHEQF
TRBV7-2 | NA | 11 | ASSLGSSSPLH
TRBV7-2 | NA | 12 | ASSLNNANQPQH
TRBV28 | NA | 13 | ASVGSSGSTDTQY
TRBV14 | NA | 14 | ASSQVSTGRPSEQY
TRBV27 | NA | 19 | ASSWKMDLLLPGVGTGELF
TRBV9 | NA | 17 | ASSVQPGQGASGANVLT
TRBV19 | NA | 14 | ASSTFRTLNTGELF
TRBV13 | NA | 13 | ASSSPGAYTDTQY
TRBV6-5 | NA | 14 | ASSSLSGAPNQPQH
TRBV29-1 | NA | 12 | SAQGPSIGGEQY
TRBV19 | NA | 13 | ASSIGTGGPYEQY
TRBV4-1 | once | 12 | ASSLPGGQETQY
TRBV19 | NA | 14 | ASTIPGGPPNYGYT
TRBV2 | NA | 11 | ASSELGESQLH
TRBV18 | few | 14 | ASSPSRQGEGTEAF
TRBV6-2/TRBV6-3 | NA | 16 | ASSTFPRSGFRRETQY
TRBV5-1 | NA | 13 | ASSLAGEIGNTIY
TRBV28 | NA | 13 | ASSLLTGSGEKLF
TRBV5-1 | NA | 11 | ASSFPGTDTQY
TRBV7-9 | NA | 13 | ASSLALGQGYGYT